These T cell receptor beta chains were read from a single sample in a study of cytotoxic CD8 clonotypes in ibrutinib-treated CLL. Data came from immunoSEQ multiplex PCR; TCRdb stores just in-frame clones and leaves some out. Among about 9,200 clones, 60% to 65% were seen once, and the ten largest hold 18%. The specimen was PBMCs, collected before ibrutinib treatment. Receptor source: a human donor with chronic lymphocytic leukemia. Both conserved end residues are part of each CDR3. A D gene is named only where the DNA matches it firmly. Only part of the rows carry a size: once, few, many, or a class if the clone is expanded.

NA	TRBV4-1	TRBJ2-7	TRBD1	CASSSTGSYEQYF	TGCGCCAGCAGCTCGACAGGGTCCTACGAGCAGTACTTC
medium-sized	TRBV19	TRBJ1-1	TRBD1	CASSSPRTGLREAFF	TGTGCCAGTAGTAGCCCCCGGACAGGATTGCGCGAAGCTTTCTTT
NA	TRBV5-4	TRBJ1-5	NA	CASSLDGSWPQHF	TGTGCCAGCAGCTTGGACGGGTCATGGCCCCAGCATTTT
NA	TRBV6-1	TRBJ1-2	TRBD1	CASSRDRNYGYTF	TGTGCCAGCAGTCGGGACAGGAACTATGGCTACACCTTC
few	TRBV27	TRBJ2-1	NA	CASSLSTGLGNEQFF	TGTGCCAGCAGTTTATCCACAGGGCTAGGGAATGAGCAGTTCTTC
NA	TRBV7-6	TRBJ2-7	NA	CASSWRTGPVYEQYF	TGTGCCAGCAGCTGGAGGACTGGCCCCGTCTACGAGCAGTACTTC
NA	TRBV7-6	TRBJ1-2	NA	CASSLIPGGGYTF	TGTGCCAGCAGCTTAATTCCAGGAGGCGGCTACACCTTC
NA	TRBV5-1	TRBJ2-5	NA	CASSAGPSETQYF	TGCGCCAGCAGCGCGGGACCCTCGGAGACCCAGTACTTC
NA	TRBV6-5	TRBJ2-7	NA	CASSFTSLSYEQYF	TGTGCCAGCAGCTTCACTAGCCTCTCCTACGAGCAGTACTTC
NA	TRBV19	TRBJ2-7	TRBD2	CASSIRREVAYEQYF	TGTGCCAGTAGTATCCGGCGGGAGGTAGCCTACGAGCAGTACTTC
NA	TRBV6-1	TRBJ2-1	NA	CASSPDHNEQFF	TGTGCCAGCAGCCCCGACCACAATGAGCAGTTCTTC
NA	TRBV6-1	TRBJ1-1	TRBD1	CASSESTGTGVNTEAFF	TGTGCCAGCAGTGAATCCACTGGGACAGGGGTGAACACTGAAGCTTTCTTT